This T cell receptor (beta chain) stems from a study of blood T cell repertoires in COVID-19. The overall study: Acute and convalescent COVID-19 specimens originated in the United States, Italy and Spain. PBMCs, B-cell-depleted T cells, or T cells provided the cDNA or gDNA that made up the material.

Original methodology: For nucleated cells, counts were estimated from reference gene primer amplification. TCRdb's table, derived via immunoSEQ multiplex PCR, lists solely in-frame clones and lacks some. V and J calls and clone size are those listed in that table; D and trimming were worked out from the DNA. The sample holds more than 130,000 clones; 84% are singletons and the top ten take about 5.8%. The CDR3 length is 16 residues. In germline, CDR1 is SGHTA, CDR2 FQGNSA. Trimming removed 5 bases from V and 6 bases from J; junction bases left unmatched: 12. What was sequenced was peripheral blood. The clonotype originates from a human donor in a cohort sampled during active COVID-19. The chain carries TRBV7-2 and TRBJ2-7; 11 bases fit TRBD1. The CDR3 reads CASSAGTGTGGSEQYF. The CDR3 DNA follows: TGTGCCAGCAGCGCGGGTACCGGGACAGGGGGTTCCGAGCAGTACTTC.